The 28 T cell receptor beta chains below come from one sample, sequenced in a study of shared clonotypes between healthy human individuals. Clones were sequenced by immunoSEQ multiplex PCR, and TCRdb holds only the in-frame ones, with some missing. The sample carries some 1 million clones, about 70% recorded once. Sequencing was done on a sample of memory CD4+ T cells sorted from blood. Indicated subset: CD45RA-negative fraction. These TCRs come from a man aged 18 to 29 in good health.

The chain combines TRBV4-3 with TRBJ2-1; 7 bases match TRBD2. Trimming removed 0 bases from V and 14 bases from J; junction bases left unmatched: 7. CDR1 is LGHNA and CDR2 is YSLEER in the germline V gene. CDR3 length: 13 amino acids. As DNA, the CDR3 is TGCGCCAGCAGCCAAGATCTCCGAAGCGGGAAGTTCTTC. Its translation is CASSQDLRSGKFF.

V usage is TRBV10-3 and J usage is TRBJ1-1; possible D gene TRBD1, 6 bases. Germline-derived CDR1 and CDR2 are ENHRY and SYGVKD. V lost 10 bases and J lost 6, with 15 bases in between. CDR3 length: 12 residues. This chain's CDR3 is CATSLRQAEAFF. CDR3 sequence (DNA): TGTGCCACCTCATTGAGACAGGCTGAAGCTTTCTTT.

The CDR3 sequence: CASGKTGNEKLFF. CDR3 nucleotides: TGTGCCAGCGGAAAGACAGGGAATGAAAAACTGTTTTTT. The rearrangement uses TRBV6-5 and TRBJ1-4, with 7 positions matching TRBD1. The CDR3 covers 13 residues. V shed 8 bases and J 5 bases; nucleotides not matched to a gene: 5. CDR1 is MNHEY and CDR2 is SVGAGI in the germline V gene.

CDR3 protein: CASSSLWVAGINNEQFF. As DNA, the CDR3 is TGTGCCAGCAGCTCCCTATGGGTAGCGGGAATCAACAATGAGCAGTTCTTC. J is TRBJ2-1 and V is TRBV7-6, with TRBD2 matching 8 bases. J lost 5 bases, V lost 4 bases, and 13 bases had no gene match. CDR3 length: 17 residues. Germline V gives CDR1 SGHVS, CDR2 FNYEAQ.

The J gene is TRBJ1-5, the V gene TRBV18; no reliable D call. The length of the CDR3 is 12 residues. V was pared by 0 bases and J by 15 bases, with 12 bases between. Germline V gene data show CDR1 as KGHSH and CDR2 as LQKENI. CDR3 amino acids: CASSPPTGVRHF. The CDR3 coding sequence is TGTGCCAGCTCACCACCTACTGGGGTCCGGCATTTT.

The chain recombines TRBV30 with TRBJ2-1, with 7 positions matching TRBD2. The CDR3 totals 16 residues. Germline-derived CDR1 and CDR2 are GTSNPN and SVGIG (reference sequence). Trimming took 1 base from V and 0 from J; bases not matched to a gene: 6. In nucleotides, the CDR3 is TGTGCCTGGAGTGCAGGGACTATAAGCTCCTACAATGAGCAGTTCTTC. It codes for CAWSAGTISSYNEQFF.

This clone was seen a handful of times. The chain couples TRBV5-1 to TRBJ1-2; 8 positions match TRBD1. This CDR3 is built from 13 residues. Trimming at V came to 4 bases and at J to 5 bases, leaving 4 bases not matched to a gene. Germline loops: CDR1 SGHRS, CDR2 YFSETQ. CDR3 DNA: TGCGCCAGCAGCACGGGACAGGAGTATGGCTACACCTTC. Protein product: CASSTGQEYGYTF.

V usage is TRBV6-1 and J usage is TRBJ2-7; D gene ambiguous. The CDR3 length is 12 residues. V shed 4 bases and J shed 3 bases, with 7 bases lying between them. Germline V gene lookup returns CDR1 MNHNS and CDR2 SASEGT. The CDR3 loop reads CASSGSFYEQYF. The CDR3 DNA reads as TGTGCCAGCAGTGGATCTTTCTACGAGCAGTACTTC.

The V and J genes are TRBV6-6 and TRBJ1-2, with D possibly being TRBD1 (5 bases). Germline V gene data show CDR1 as MNHNY and CDR2 as SVGAGI (reference sequence). Trimming cost V 7 bases and J 3 bases, with 12 bases left between them. The length of the CDR3 is 13 residues. The CDR3 coding sequence is TGTGCCAGCACCCTACAGGAGCACTATGGCTACACCTTC. This encodes CASTLQEHYGYTF.

The chain employs TRBV4-3 and TRBJ2-3; 10 bases are shared with TRBD1. The CDR3 loop spans 17 amino acids. Germline CDR1 reads LGHNA; CDR2 reads YSLEER. The V and J ends lost 4 bases and 4 bases, in that order; junction bases with no gene match: 11. DNA of the CDR3: TGCGCCAGCAGCCCCGCCCCGGGACAGGGGATCTCAGATACGCAGTATTTT. Translation: CASSPAPGQGISDTQYF.

J is TRBJ2-5 and V is TRBV7-6, with TRBD2 matching 9 bases. The CDR3 sequence is 16 residues long. Germline CDR1 and CDR2: SGHVS and FNYEAQ. V trimming: 3 bases; J trimming: 6 bases; junction bases outside the gene matches: 11. In DNA form, the CDR3 reads TGTGCCAGCAGCTTCGATTCCGGGACTAGCATGCAGACCCAGTACTTC. Protein product: CASSFDSGTSMQTQYF.

Notes on this clone: Germline is not matched at one junction end, which may reflect a read error. CDR3 DNA sequence: TGTGCTAGCAGCGTAGGGACTAGCGGGGGGGAGACCCAGTACTTC. Protein: CASSVGTSGGETQYF. The chain joins TRBV7-7 to TRBJ2-5; 15 nucleotides agree with TRBD2. Germline V gene sequence: CDR1 SSHAT, CDR2 FNYEAQ (reference sequence). CDR3 size: 15 residues.

This clone was counted a few times. The chain employs TRBV23-1 and TRBJ2-2; 10 bases agree with TRBD2. TRBV23-1 is recorded as an ORF, its role being uncertain. The J segment lost 3 bases and the V segment lost 2 bases, leaving 15 bases of the junction unmatched. The CDR3 extends over 20 amino acids. The CDR3 protein is CASSQRRVAGGPPYTGELFF. As DNA, the CDR3 is TGCGCCAGCAGTCAACGTCGAGTAGCGGGAGGCCCGCCCTACACCGGGGAGCTGTTTTTT.

The chain employs TRBV5-8 and TRBJ2-7; 7 nucleotides agree with TRBD2. With 7 bases clipped from V and 3 bases from J, the junction kept 22 bases outside the gene matches. In germline, CDR1 is SGHTS, CDR2 YDEGEE. The CDR3 length is 18 residues. CDR3 bases: TGTGCCAGCCGGCCCTTAGATGAAGATAGGACTAGATTCTACGAGCAGTACTTC. Translating gives CASRPLDEDRTRFYEQYF. The full variable domain, its missing parts supplied by reference TRBV5-8 and TRBJ2-7, is EAGVTQSPTHLIKTRGQQATLRCSPISGHTSVYWYQQALGLGLQFLLWYDEGEERNRGNFPPRFSGRQFPNYSSELNVNALELEDSALYLCASRPLDEDRTRFYEQYFGPGTRLTVT.

The V gene is TRBV25-1, the J gene TRBJ2-7; 8 bases fit TRBD1. V dropped 7 bases and J dropped 2; count of bases not matched to a gene: 4. Germline V gene sequence: CDR1 MGHDK, CDR2 SYGVNS. The CDR3 loop spans 13 amino acids. The chain's CDR3 is CASTGQGTYEQYF. The CDR3 DNA reads as TGTGCCAGCACCGGACAGGGCACCTACGAGCAGTACTTC.

This chain joins TRBV27 and TRBJ1-1; 7 bases align to TRBD1. Trimming at V came to 6 bases and at J to 0 bases, leaving 7 bases not matched to a gene. Germline CDR1 reads MNHEY; CDR2 reads SMNVEV (reference sequence). The length of the CDR3 is 15 residues. The CDR3 is CASSTGQALNTEAFF. As DNA, the CDR3 is TGTGCCAGCAGCACAGGACAGGCATTGAACACTGAAGCTTTCTTT.

This chain's CDR3 is CASSFGQYQPQHF. The DNA of the CDR3 is TGTGCCAGCAGCTTTGGCCAGTACCAGCCCCAGCATTTT. This chain joins TRBV11-2 and TRBJ1-5; D call uncertain. The germline gives CDR1 SGHAT, CDR2 FQNNGV. V lost 3 bases to trimming and J lost 7 bases, with 10 bases between them. The CDR3 extends over 13 amino acids. The full variable domain, its missing parts supplied by reference TRBV11-2 and TRBJ1-5, is EAGVAQSPRYKIIEKRQSVAFWCNPISGHATLYWYQQILGQGPKLLIQFQNNGVVDDSQLPKDRFSAERLKGVDSTLKIQPAKLEDSAVYLCASSFGQYQPQHFGDGTRLSIL.

This chain uses TRBV6-5 with TRBJ2-3; 8 bases map to TRBD1. The ends lost 6 bases at V and 1 base at J; junction bases unmatched: 6. This CDR3 contains 15 residues. Per the germline V gene, CDR1 is MNHEY and CDR2 is SVGAGI. The CDR3, as DNA: TGTGCCAGCAGACCCCCGGGACAGGGCACAGATACGCAGTATTTT. Its protein is CASRPPGQGTDTQYF.

This clone was found a few times. The V gene is TRBV28, the J gene TRBJ1-1; weak D call: TRBD1 (6 bases). This CDR3 contains 13 residues. V gave up 5 bases and J gave up 7 bases, with 14 bases separating them. Per the germline V gene, CDR1 is MDHEN and CDR2 is SYDVKM. This CDR3 is CASSPQGYDEAFF. As DNA, the CDR3 is TGTGCCAGCAGTCCACAGGGCTACGATGAAGCTTTCTTT.

This clone was observed a handful of times. The gene calls are TRBV2 and TRBJ2-7, with TRBD2 as a possible D gene (6 bases). Germline V gives CDR1 SNHLY, CDR2 FYNNEI. The length of the CDR3 is 13 residues. V lost 8 bases and J lost 0, with 11 bases in between. CDR3 DNA sequence: TGTGCCAGCCGGAGGGACGTCTCCTACGAGCAGTACTTC. Translation: CASRRDVSYEQYF.

This clone was detected only a few times. The chain combines TRBV2 with TRBJ1-1; D perhaps matches TRBD1 (5 bases). CDR3 length equals 12 residues. V was cut by 4 bases and J by 6 bases, with 9 bases left in between. CDR1 and CDR2 from the germline V gene are SNHLY and FYNNEI. DNA for the CDR3: TGTGCCAGCAGTGCTCAGGGCTCTGAAGCTTTCTTT. As protein: CASSAQGSEAFF.

This clone is a singleton in its sample. This CDR3 reads CASSLSGPLRETQYF. The CDR3 DNA reads as TGTGCCAGCAGTTTATCGGGCCCCCTGAGAGAGACCCAGTACTTC. V and J are TRBV28 and TRBJ2-5; D remains unclear. Germline lookup yields CDR1 MDHEN and CDR2 SYDVKM. Between the trimmed V and J ends, which lost 1 base and 4 bases, there was a span of 13 bases. This CDR3 is 15 amino acids long.

This chain joins TRBV7-9 and TRBJ2-1, with TRBD2 matching over 9 bases. The CDR3 contains 16 residues. Germline-derived CDR1 and CDR2 are SEHNR and FQNEAQ (reference sequence). The ends lost 0 bases at V and 6 bases at J; junction bases unmatched: 6. CDR3 nucleotides: TGTGCCAGCAGCTTAGCTGGGCTAGCGGGGATCAATGAGCAGTTCTTC. Residues: CASSLAGLAGINEQFF.

V gene TRBV28 combines with J gene TRBJ2-7; D ambiguous. V was trimmed by 7 bases and J by 4 bases, leaving 11 bases between them. The CDR3 contains 12 residues. Per germline, CDR1 MDHEN and CDR2 SYDVKM. In DNA form, the CDR3 reads TGTGCCAGCACCGGAAAGAGATACGAGCAGTACTTC. Translated, it gives CASTGKRYEQYF.

This clone has a handful of counts. The chain is built from TRBV18 and TRBJ2-3; the D gene is possibly TRBD2 (6 bases). This CDR3 region has 14 residues. V gave up 2 bases and J gave up 5 bases, with 11 bases separating them. Germline values: CDR1 KGHSH, CDR2 LQKENI. This chain's CDR3 is CASSPETRLDTQYF. The CDR3 DNA follows: TGTGCCAGCTCACCAGAGACTAGGCTAGATACGCAGTATTTT.

The chain has TRBV2 and TRBJ1-3; D is unresolved. There are 15 residues in the CDR3. Per germline, CDR1 SNHLY and CDR2 FYNNEI. The V end was cut by 5 bases, the J end by 0 bases, with 11 bases between. CDR3 sequence (DNA): TGTGCCAGCAGTCCCCCCGGGTACTCTGGAAACACCATATATTTT. Translation gives CASSPPGYSGNTIYF.

This clone was counted ten times or more. CDR3 DNA: TGTGCCAGTAGTATGTCGGGCAGGTCTAACTATGGCTACACCTTC. Translated, it gives CASSMSGRSNYGYTF. The chain joins TRBV19 to TRBJ1-2; D is uncertain. The CDR3 is 15 residues long. With 3 bases removed from V and 0 bases from J, the gap between germline ends came to 11 bases. Germline V gene data show CDR1 as LNHDA and CDR2 as SQIVND (reference sequence).

V and J are TRBV7-9 and TRBJ2-1; D gene ambiguous. CDR3 length: 13 amino acids. Germline V gives CDR1 SEHNR, CDR2 FQNEAQ (reference sequence). V dropped 5 bases and J dropped 9 bases, with 14 bases sitting between them. The chain's CDR3 is CASSTQSSFEQFF. CDR3 DNA: TGTGCCAGCAGCACCCAAAGTTCTTTTGAGCAGTTCTTC.